Detailed here is one T cell receptor (beta chain). This sample was taken from a study of response to subunit inactivated influenza vaccine. One entry per CDR3 protein, called by TCRdb with MiXCR from the RT-PCR reads. Of under 550,000 distinct CDR3 sequences in the sample, 7.2% are singletons; the top ten hold about 12%. This CDR3 region has 16 residues. The germline V gene has CDR1 SGHRS and CDR2 YFSETQ. V trimming: 4 bases; J trimming: 4 bases; junction bases outside the gene matches: 8. This sequence was found in a man aged 45-69 years who received an inactivated influenza vaccine. V is TRBV5-1 and J is TRBJ2-1; 10 positions match TRBD1. This specimen consisted of PBMCs from blood, obtained roughly 24 months after vaccination. Here the CDR3 reads CASSPGQGNWYNEQFF. In DNA, the CDR3 is TGCGCCAGCAGCCCGGGACAGGGGAATTGGTACAATGAGCAGTTCTTC.